Below are 26 T cell receptor beta chains sequenced from a single sample in a study of blood T cell repertoires in COVID-19. Some clones are missing from TCRdb's copy, which holds only in-frame ones; the method was immunoSEQ multiplex PCR. In the table there are roughly 140,000 clones, 70% to 90% of which are singletons. Material: peripheral blood. The receptors derive from a man aged 60 to 69 with active or convalescent COVID-19.

The chain combines TRBV5-5 with TRBJ1-1; 12 nucleotides agree with TRBD1. The trim removed 2 bases at V and 2 bases at J, leaving 4 bases unmatched. The CDR3 runs 16 residues. Germline V gene lookup returns CDR1 SGHKS and CDR2 YYEKEE (reference sequence). CDR3 residues: CASSFGTGGLNTEAFF. CDR3 sequence (DNA): TGTGCCAGCAGCTTTGGGACAGGGGGCTTAAACACTGAAGCTTTCTTT.

The chain is built from TRBV7-3 and TRBJ2-1, with 8 bases fitting TRBD1. The CDR3 loop spans 13 amino acids. Per the germline V gene, CDR1 is SGHTA and CDR2 is FQGTGA. The trim removed 1 base at V and 7 bases at J, leaving 0 bases unmatched. The CDR3 coding sequence is TGTGCCAGCAGCTTAAGGACAGGGAATGAGCAGTTCTTC. Encoded protein: CASSLRTGNEQFF.

The genes are TRBV4-1 and TRBJ1-5; possibly TRBD1 for D (6 bases). V was trimmed by 3 bases and J by 4 bases, leaving 7 bases between them. The CDR3 is made up of 13 amino acids. Germline values: CDR1 MGHRA, CDR2 YSYEKL. The CDR3 DNA follows: TGCGCCAGCAGCCACGACAGGAATCAGCCCCAGCATTTT. This sequence encodes CASSHDRNQPQHF.

The chain links TRBV5-1 to TRBJ1-1; D remains ambiguous. This CDR3 has 16 amino acids. Trimming left V 0 bases short and J 1 base short, with 13 bases between. The germline CDR1 and CDR2 sequences are SGHRS and YFSETQ. CDR3 protein: CASSLVTGSRNTEAFF. CDR3 DNA sequence: TGCGCCAGCAGCTTGGTCACTGGGAGTAGGAACACTGAAGCTTTCTTT. The full variable domain, its missing parts supplied by reference TRBV5-1 and TRBJ1-1, is KAGVTQTPRYLIKTRGQQVTLSCSPISGHRSVSWYQQTPGQGLQFLFEYFSETQRNKGNFPGRFSGRQFSNSRSEMNVSTLELGDSALYLCASSLVTGSRNTEAFFGQGTRLTVV.

V is TRBV5-1 and J is TRBJ1-2; D possibly corresponds to TRBD1 (6 bases). The CDR3 contains 14 residues. The V gene lost 2 bases and the J gene lost 2 bases, with 10 bases spanning the gap. Germline V gene lookup returns CDR1 SGHRS and CDR2 YFSETQ. DNA for the CDR3: TGCGCCAGCAGCTTAGGGGACAAGAACTATGGCTACACCTTC. As protein: CASSLGDKNYGYTF.

The V call is TRBV28, the J call TRBJ1-5, with D possibly being TRBD1 (6 bases). CDR1 and CDR2 from the germline V gene are MDHEN and SYDVKM. CDR3 length equals 16 residues. The V end was cut by 4 bases, the J end by 5 bases, with 18 bases between. Here the CDR3 DNA reads TGTGCCAGCAGTTGGCTCGGGCAGGGGTTAGATCAGCCCCAGCATTTT. Translating gives CASSWLGQGLDQPQHF.

This clone was seen a handful of times. CDR3: CASSQRQGNTEAFF. The DNA of the CDR3 is TGTGCCAGCAGCCAAAGACAGGGGAACACTGAAGCTTTCTTT. The rearrangement uses TRBV4-2 and TRBJ1-1; 7 positions match TRBD1. J was trimmed by 1 base and V by 2 bases; bases with no gene match: 1. The length of the CDR3 is 14 residues. Germline CDR1 is LGHNA and CDR2 is YNFKEQ.

The rearrangement links TRBV5-5 to TRBJ1-1, with 7 bases identical to TRBD1. The trim removed 3 bases at V and 5 bases at J, leaving 4 bases unmatched. The CDR3 loop spans 13 amino acids. CDR1 SGHKS and CDR2 YYEKEE come from the germline V gene (reference sequence). As DNA, the CDR3 is TGTGCCAGCAGCTGGGACAGAAGGACTGAAGCTTTCTTT. Translation gives CASSWDRRTEAFF.

This clone was seen only once. The chain carries TRBV25-1 and TRBJ2-1, with a possible D match to TRBD1 (6 bases). Trimming cost V 3 bases and J 0 bases, with 15 bases left between them. This CDR3 is 17 amino acids long. CDR1 MGHDK and CDR2 SYGVNS come from the germline V gene. The CDR3 sequence is CASSDFSTGSSYNEQFF. The DNA for the CDR3 is TGTGCCAGCAGTGACTTCTCTACAGGGAGCTCCTACAATGAGCAGTTCTTC.

The V call is TRBV7-6, the J call TRBJ1-3; 8 bases agree with TRBD1. There are 18 residues in the CDR3. Germline V lookup: CDR1 SGHVS, CDR2 FNYEAQ. After removal of 5 bases from V and 4 bases from J, the junction contained 16 bases not matched to a gene. CDR3 in amino acids: CASSVNPGTGGSGNTIYF. In nucleotides, the CDR3 is TGTGCCAGCAGCGTCAACCCCGGGACAGGTGGATCCGGAAACACCATATATTTT.

This clone was detected only a few times. This chain uses TRBV5-4 with TRBJ2-7; 8 positions agree with TRBD1. The CDR3 is 14 amino acids. J gave up 4 bases and V 3 bases, and 6 bases lay outside the gene matches. Germline lookup yields CDR1 SGHNT and CDR2 YYREEE (reference sequence). The CDR3 coding sequence is TGTGCCAGCAGCTCCCCGACAGGGGCGTACGAGCAGTACTTC. Protein sequence: CASSSPTGAYEQYF.

V and J are TRBV3-1 (or the pseudogene TRBV3-2) and TRBJ1-1; 10 nucleotides align to TRBD1. After removal of 3 bases from V and 8 bases from J, the junction contained 15 bases not matched to a gene. Germline lookup yields CDR1 LGHDT and CDR2 YNNKEL (reference sequence). This CDR3 has 17 amino acids. The CDR3 nucleotides read TGTGCCAGCAGCCACTCAGACAGGGGGCCTCAGTCTAGCGAAGCTTTCTTT. Translation gives CASSHSDRGPQSSEAFF.

J is TRBJ1-4 and V is TRBV27; 9 nucleotides align to TRBD1. This CDR3 comprises 14 residues. Germline V CDR1 and CDR2: MNHEY, SMNVEV (reference sequence). With V trimmed by 5 bases and J by 7 bases, 5 bases remained unmatched. The DNA of the CDR3 is TGTGCCAGCAGTGTGGACAGGGGAACTGAAAAACTGTTTTTT. It yields the protein CASSVDRGTEKLFF.

DNA for the CDR3: TGCGCCAGCAGCCAAAGCGGTGGCCCGGGGAGTGAGCAGTTCTTC. Protein product: CASSQSGGPGSEQFF. V is TRBV4-3 and J is TRBJ2-1, with D possibly TRBD2 on 5 matching bases. Germline V gives CDR1 LGHNA, CDR2 YSLEER. V was trimmed by 2 bases and J by 9 bases, leaving 17 bases between them. This CDR3 has 15 residues.

CDR3 nucleotides: TGTGCCACCAGTGATCGGACTAGCGGGAGAGAGGATACGCAGTATTTT. Its translation: CATSDRTSGREDTQYF. This chain connects TRBV24-1 to TRBJ2-3; 13 nucleotides agree with TRBD2. Germline loops: CDR1 KGHDR, CDR2 SFDVKD. The CDR3 loop spans 16 amino acids. V shed 3 bases, J shed 6 bases, and the junction held 5 bases outside the gene matches.

The chain uses TRBV11-3 and TRBJ1-2; 8 bases are shared with TRBD1. The CDR3 loop spans 14 amino acids. Germline CDR1 SGHNT, CDR2 YENEEA. V gave up 5 bases and J gave up 3 bases; unmatched junction bases: 5. The CDR3 sequence: CASSPGTGDYGYTF. The CDR3 region has the DNA TGTGCCAGCAGCCCGGGGACAGGCGACTATGGCTACACCTTC.

The V and J genes are TRBV13 and TRBJ2-5, with 8 bases that match TRBD1. CDR3 length equals 16 residues. CDR1 is PRHDT and CDR2 is FYEKMQ in the germline V gene (reference sequence). With 2 bases clipped from V and 2 bases from J, the junction kept 7 bases outside the gene matches. CDR3 protein: CASSLRTGGTQETQYF. In DNA, the CDR3 is TGTGCCAGCAGCTTACGTACAGGGGGAACTCAAGAGACCCAGTACTTC.

The V gene is TRBV3-1 (or the pseudogene TRBV3-2), the J gene TRBJ2-2, with a tentative D call TRBD1 (7 bases). Germline assignment: CDR1 LGHDT and CDR2 YNNKEL (reference sequence). V was shortened by 5 bases and J by 3 bases, with 10 bases between the two germline ends. This CDR3 spans 14 amino acids. The CDR3, as DNA: TGTGCCAGCAGCTCAGGGGGGTACACCGGGGAGCTGTTTTTT. Protein product: CASSSGGYTGELFF.

The CDR3 DNA sequence: TGTGCCAGCAGTGGGACAGGGGGCGTTGGCTACACCTTC. It translates to CASSGTGGVGYTF. This chain connects TRBV2 to TRBJ1-2; 11 nucleotides agree with TRBD1. After removal of 4 bases from V and 7 bases from J, the junction contained 2 bases not matched to a gene. CDR1 is SNHLY, CDR2 FYNNEI, per germline. This CDR3 is built from 13 residues.

The gene calls are TRBV7-2 and TRBJ2-3; 7 bases agree with TRBD1. The germline CDR1 and CDR2 sequences are SGHTA and FQGNSA. V was clipped by 2 bases and J by 4 bases; unmatched bases: 0. This CDR3 region has 13 residues. The DNA of the CDR3 is TGTGCCAGCAGCTTACAGGGGGCAGATACGCAGTATTTT. Its protein product is CASSLQGADTQYF. The variable domain in full, with the rest retrieved from reference TRBV7-2 and TRBJ2-3, is GAGVSQSPSNKVTEKGKDVELRCDPISGHTALYWYRQSLGQGLEFLIYFQGNSAPDKSGLPSDRFSAERTGGSVSTLTIQRTQQEDSAVYLCASSLQGADTQYFGPGTRLTVL.

V gene TRBV2 combines with J gene TRBJ1-3; D is undetermined. The ends were cut back, 3 bases at V and 1 base at J, with 10 bases in the middle. The CDR3 consists of 15 residues. Germline CDR1 is SNHLY and CDR2 is FYNNEI. The CDR3 here is CASSEESLSGNTIYF. The CDR3 coding sequence is TGTGCCAGCAGTGAGGAGAGTCTTTCTGGAAACACCATATATTTT.

The chain is built from TRBV28 and TRBJ2-7, with a possible D match to TRBD1 (6 bases). Germline loops: CDR1 MDHEN, CDR2 SYDVKM. With 5 bases removed from V and 0 bases from J, the gap between germline ends came to 14 bases. This CDR3 is 15 amino acids long. CDR3 DNA: TGTGCCAGCAGTAGAAGACAGGCCCCCTCCTACGAGCAGTACTTC. Translated: CASSRRQAPSYEQYF.

V usage is TRBV6-1 and J usage is TRBJ1-1; D is unclear. The CDR3 has 13 amino acids. The germline V gene has CDR1 MNHNS and CDR2 SASEGT. Trimming cost V 2 bases and J 10 bases, with 14 bases left between them. The DNA for the CDR3 is TGTGCCAGCAGTGAAATGGCGGAGCTGGCAGCTTTCTTT. Protein sequence: CASSEMAELAAFF.

This clone has a handful of counts. The V and J genes are TRBV28 and TRBJ2-7; D might be TRBD1 (5 bases). The CDR3 contains 12 residues. Germline V gene data show CDR1 as MDHEN and CDR2 as SYDVKM. The V gene lost 5 bases and the J gene lost 3 bases, with 8 bases spanning the gap. The CDR3 region has the DNA TGTGCCAGCAGTACAGACAGCTACGAGCAGTACTTC. Translated: CASSTDSYEQYF.

This chain links TRBV18 with TRBJ2-3, with 9 bases identical to TRBD1. The ends lost 2 bases at V and 5 bases at J; junction bases unmatched: 8. Germline lookup yields CDR1 KGHSH and CDR2 LQKENI. The CDR3 contains 16 residues. The CDR3 DNA follows: TGTGCCAGCTCACCATGGGAACAGGGGGCGAGAGATACGCAGTATTTT. As protein: CASSPWEQGARDTQYF.

This chain joins TRBV10-3 and TRBJ2-2; 7 nucleotides match TRBD1. The CDR3 extends over 14 amino acids. Germline V gene sequence: CDR1 ENHRY, CDR2 SYGVKD. V lost 7 bases to trimming and J lost 3 bases; unmatched junction nucleotides: 5. CDR3 coding DNA: TGTGCCATCACGGGGACAGCGGACACCGGGGAGCTGTTTTTT. As protein: CAITGTADTGELFF.